One T cell receptor beta chain is described in this entry. The record originates from a study of T cell changes during pregnancy in multiple sclerosis. Germline-derived CDR1 and CDR2 are SNHLY and FYNNEI. J gave up 3 bases and V 8 bases, and 7 bases lay outside the gene matches. The CDR3 consists of 14 residues. The data were produced by immunoSEQ multiplex PCR, yet TCRdb's version contains in-frame clones alone and is incomplete. This repertoire shows approximately 70,000 clones, 91% found once; its top ten account for around 0.7%. The sequence was obtained from a female donor in good health, enrolled as a control in a pregnancy study. The sample consisted of peripheral blood, taken in the third trimester of pregnancy. The J gene is TRBJ2-3, the V gene TRBV2; 8 bases are shared with TRBD2. The DNA of the CDR3 is TGTGCCAGCTGCCTTGGACTAGCTACAGATACGCAGTATTTT. As protein: CASCLGLATDTQYF.